This T cell receptor beta chain was recorded in a study of shared clonotypes between healthy human individuals. Study in general: The donors, a couple of women and a few men, were aged 18 to 49. Overall study findings and caveats: Relative to their counterparts shared across all four donors, non-shared clonotypes exhibited diminished generation probabilities.

V was shortened by 4 bases and J by 3 bases, with 13 bases between the two germline ends. The CDR3 is 14 amino acids. CDR1 is SGHRS and CDR2 is YFSETQ in the germline V gene. Points on this clone: The antigen remains undetermined.

Once extracted for a subset, genomic DNA was divided evenly among several immunoSEQ plates. As originally analysed: As immunoSEQ supplied junction-only sequences (without quality scores), filtering differed. The assay was immunoSEQ multiplex PCR, and TCRdb's table has in-frame clones only and misses some. V, J and clone size are taken as reported in that table, and D and trimming were inferred from the DNA itself. The sample consists of some 2,100,000 clones, approximately 96% of them appearing once. This receptor was obtained from a man between 18 and 35 years old in good health. V usage is TRBV5-1 and J usage is TRBJ2-5; tentatively, D is TRBD2 (6 bases). The specimen was naive CD4+ T cells sorted from blood. Subset of the sample: CD45RA+ positively selected. The CDR3 coding sequence is TGCGCCAGCAGCCCCCCGGGAGTCAAAGAGACCCAGTACTTC. Encoded protein: CASSPPGVKETQYF. The variable domain in full, with the rest retrieved from reference TRBV5-1 and TRBJ2-5, is KAGVTQTPRYLIKTRGQQVTLSCSPISGHRSVSWYQQTPGQGLQFLFEYFSETQRNKGNFPGRFSGRQFSNSRSEMNVSTLELGDSALYLCASSPPGVKETQYFGPGTRLLVL.